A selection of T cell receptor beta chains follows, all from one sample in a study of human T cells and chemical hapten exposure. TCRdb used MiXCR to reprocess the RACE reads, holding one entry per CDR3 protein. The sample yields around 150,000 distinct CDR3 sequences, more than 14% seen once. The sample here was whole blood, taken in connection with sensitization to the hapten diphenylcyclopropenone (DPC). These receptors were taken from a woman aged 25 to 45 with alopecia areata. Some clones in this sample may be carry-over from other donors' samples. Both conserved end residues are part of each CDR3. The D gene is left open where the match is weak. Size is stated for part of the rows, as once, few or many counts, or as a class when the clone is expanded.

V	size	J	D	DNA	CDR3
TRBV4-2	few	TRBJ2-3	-	TGTGCCAGCAGCCAAGATGGTAGCGGCACAGATACGCAGTATTTT	CASSQDGSGTDTQYF
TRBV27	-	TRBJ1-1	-	TGTGCCAGCATCGAGAGGGGTAGAACTGAAGCTTTCTTT	CASIERGRTEAFF
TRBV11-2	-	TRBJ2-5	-	TGTGCCAGCAGCTTATCCCTCAAGGAGACCCAGTACTTC	CASSLSLKETQYF
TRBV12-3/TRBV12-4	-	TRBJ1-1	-	TGTGCCAGCAAAGAACAGCCCATGAACACTGAAGCTTTCTTT	CASKEQPMNTEAFF
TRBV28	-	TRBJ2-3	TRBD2	TGTGCCAGCAGTTTAAAGTTCGGGGGGGAGAGAAGCACAGATACGCAGTATTTT	CASSLKFGGERSTDTQYF
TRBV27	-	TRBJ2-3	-	TGTGCCAGCAGTCCGGACGAAACAGATACGCAGTATTTT	CASSPDETDTQYF
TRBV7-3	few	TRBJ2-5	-	TGTGCCAGCAGCTTTGGGGGGCTCCAAGAGACCCAGTACTTC	CASSFGGLQETQYF
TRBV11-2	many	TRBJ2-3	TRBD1	TGTGCCAGCAGCTCCGGGATGACAGGGGCGACAGATACGCAGTATTTT	CASSSGMTGATDTQYF
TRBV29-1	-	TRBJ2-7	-	TGCAGCGTTAGCTGGTCAGCCTCCTACGAGCAGTACTTC	CSVSWSASYEQYF
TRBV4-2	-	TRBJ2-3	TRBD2	TGTGCCAGCAGCCTACTCGGAGGAGGCGGGAGGGCCACCACAGATACGCAGTATTTT	CASSLLGGGGRATTDTQYF